A selection of T cell receptor beta chains follows, all from one sample in a study of spatial heterogeneity in lung cancer. TCRdb itself ran the 5' RACE reads through MiXCR, one entry per CDR3 protein. This sample has 10,000 to 15,000 distinct CDR3 sequences; approximately 4% occur once, and the top ten carry less than 50%. Source: PBMCs, taken at surgery. The receptors were sampled from a male donor with early-stage non-small cell lung cancer. CDR3s include the opening cysteine and the closing phenylalanine or tryptophan. The D gene is left open where the match is weak. The listing skips clone size in some rows; elsewhere it reads once, few, many or a size class.

DNA: TGTGCCAGCACCATTAGGTCCAGGGGGCCGGGGTATAGCAATCAGCCCCAGCATTTT
CDR3: CASTIRSRGPGYSNQPQHF
D: TRBD1
size: many
V: TRBV28
J: TRBJ1-5

DNA: TGTGCCAGCGCAAACCTACAGGGGGGTCGTGAAAAACTGTTTTTT
CDR3: CASANLQGGREKLFF
D: TRBD1
size: many
V: TRBV12-3/TRBV12-4
J: TRBJ1-4

DNA: TGCGCCAGCAGCCATGTGGGGCAGTACGAGCAGTACTTC
CDR3: CASSHVGQYEQYF
D: -
size: many
V: TRBV4-1
J: TRBJ2-7

DNA: TGCGCCAGCAGCTTGTATGGGACAGAAGACACCGGGGAGCTGTTTTTT
CDR3: CASSLYGTEDTGELFF
D: TRBD1
size: many
V: TRBV5-1
J: TRBJ2-2

DNA: TGTGCCAGCAGCCCCGAGGGACTAGTTTTCGATACGCAGTATTTT
CDR3: CASSPEGLVFDTQYF
D: TRBD2
size: many
V: TRBV7-2
J: TRBJ2-3

DNA: TGCAGCGTTGCTCGGCTAAATGAGCAGTTCTTC
CDR3: CSVARLNEQFF
D: -
size: many
V: TRBV29-1
J: TRBJ2-1

DNA: TGCAGTGCGGCCAGGCCGAGCGGGGAGCTGTTTTTT
CDR3: CSAARPSGELFF
D: -
size: -
V: TRBV20-1
J: TRBJ2-2

DNA: TGTGCCAGCAGCCAAATGGGTTTTAACACCGGGGAGCTGTTTTTT
CDR3: CASSQMGFNTGELFF
D: -
size: many
V: TRBV14
J: TRBJ2-2

DNA: TGTGCCAGCACCGAGGGGAGACTATCGACCCCCACCCGGGAGCTGTTTTTT
CDR3: CASTEGRLSTPTRELFF
D: -
size: many
V: TRBV27
J: TRBJ2-2

DNA: TGTGCCAGCAGCGCATCGGGGATATTCACCGGGGAGCTGTTTTTT
CDR3: CASSASGIFTGELFF
D: -
size: many
V: TRBV14
J: TRBJ2-2

DNA: TGTGCCAGCAGTTTTTCACTATTGACTAGCGGGGTCCGTGGGACCCAGTACTTC
CDR3: CASSFSLLTSGVRGTQYF
D: TRBD2
size: many
V: TRBV6-5
J: TRBJ2-5

DNA: TGCGCCAGCAGCGCTGGACGATTCCCTGGAGCTTTCTTT
CDR3: CASSAGRFPGAFF
D: -
size: -
V: TRBV5-1
J: TRBJ1-1

DNA: TGCGCCAGCAGCCAACTACAGGGGGCTAGCACAGATACGCAGTATTTT
CDR3: CASSQLQGASTDTQYF
D: TRBD1
size: many
V: TRBV4-1
J: TRBJ2-3

DNA: TGTGCCAGCAGTGACAGGGGGGGCCTGGAGTATTTT
CDR3: CASSDRGGLEYF
D: -
size: many
V: TRBV2
J: TRBJ2-3

DNA: TGTGCCAGCAGTTCCTATTACGAGCAGTACTTC
CDR3: CASSSYYEQYF
D: -
size: -
V: TRBV6-2/TRBV6-3
J: TRBJ2-7

DNA: TGCGCCAGCAGCGGGACAGGCGGGAACTATGGCTACACCTTC
CDR3: CASSGTGGNYGYTF
D: TRBD1
size: many
V: TRBV5-1
J: TRBJ1-2

DNA: TGCAGTGCCGGGACTTACACCGGGGAGCTGTTTTTT
CDR3: CSAGTYTGELFF
D: -
size: many
V: TRBV20-1
J: TRBJ2-2

DNA: TGCAGTGCTAGAGATCAGGCTAGCGGGAAAGATACGCAGTATTTT
CDR3: CSARDQASGKDTQYF
D: TRBD2
size: many
V: TRBV20-1
J: TRBJ2-3

DNA: TGCAGTGCCAGCTACCGGGGGTCCTACGAGCAGTACTTC
CDR3: CSASYRGSYEQYF
D: -
size: few
V: TRBV20-1
J: TRBJ2-7

DNA: TGTGCCAGCAGCTTAGGCCCGGCCCCCTACAATGAGCAGTTCTTC
CDR3: CASSLGPAPYNEQFF
D: -
size: many
V: TRBV7-2
J: TRBJ2-1

DNA: TGTGCCAGCATAGGAGGGCTAGCGGGAGGCTCCCAATTCTTC
CDR3: CASIGGLAGGSQFF
D: TRBD2
size: many
V: TRBV2
J: TRBJ2-1

DNA: TGTGCCAGCAGCGTTAGGCTCGAGACAGGGGATGGCTATGGCTACACCTTC
CDR3: CASSVRLETGDGYGYTF
D: TRBD1
size: many
V: TRBV9
J: TRBJ1-2

DNA: TGTGCCAGCTCACCACGGACAGGGAAGTACGAGCAGTACTTC
CDR3: CASSPRTGKYEQYF
D: TRBD1
size: -
V: TRBV18
J: TRBJ2-7

DNA: TGTGCCAGCAGCTCCCGGGGAGGGGCCAACACCGGGGAGCTGTTTTTT
CDR3: CASSSRGGANTGELFF
D: TRBD2
size: few
V: TRBV12-3/TRBV12-4
J: TRBJ2-2

DNA: TGTGCCACGAATGGACCGGGACAGGGGGCTGGAAACACCATATATTTT
CDR3: CATNGPGQGAGNTIYF
D: TRBD1
size: -
V: TRBV10-3
J: TRBJ1-3

DNA: TGTGCCAGCAGTCCAACCCGGGACAGGGGGCACGAGCAGTACTTC
CDR3: CASSPTRDRGHEQYF
D: TRBD1
size: many
V: TRBV28
J: TRBJ2-7

DNA: TGCGCCAGCAGCCAAGACTGGACAGAATCCTACAATGAGCAGTTCTTC
CDR3: CASSQDWTESYNEQFF
D: -
size: many
V: TRBV4-1
J: TRBJ2-1

DNA: TGTGCCAGCGGACGGGAAACCTACGAAAAACTGTTTTTT
CDR3: CASGRETYEKLFF
D: -
size: many
V: TRBV7-2
J: TRBJ1-4

DNA: TGTGCCAGCTCACCAACCGGTGGCTCGGGGGGTCCCCAGCATTTT
CDR3: CASSPTGGSGGPQHF
D: -
size: -
V: TRBV18
J: TRBJ1-5

DNA: TGCGCCAGCAGCTTACAGGGGGCGGCGAACGAGCAGTACTTC
CDR3: CASSLQGAANEQYF
D: TRBD1
size: -
V: TRBV5-1
J: TRBJ2-7

DNA: TGCGCCAGCAGCTTCGTGGGGTCCGGGGAAAAACTGTTTTTT
CDR3: CASSFVGSGEKLFF
D: -
size: many
V: TRBV5-1
J: TRBJ1-4

DNA: TGTGCCAGCTCAGCGACTAGCGGGGGAACCTACGAGCAGTACTTC
CDR3: CASSATSGGTYEQYF
D: TRBD2
size: few
V: TRBV18
J: TRBJ2-7